The present T cell receptor (beta chain) was sequenced within a study of graft-versus-host responses after intestinal transplantation. Overall study context: Isolated intestinal, liver-intestinal, or multivisceral transplants were what recipients had. All recipients were given anti-thymocyte globulin induction, and tacrolimus and steroids were then administered for around three years.

Measured with immunoSEQ multiplex PCR; TCRdb has only the in-frame clones, and not every one. The data hold 35,000 to 50,000 clones, with roughly 96% observed a single time. Broader study findings: Circulating GvH clones peaking coincided with falling HvG clones soon after transplant.

V dropped 3 bases and J dropped 3 bases, with 12 bases sitting between them. The CDR3 covers 15 residues. Germline V gene data show CDR1 as LNHDA and CDR2 as SQIVND (reference sequence). As regards this clone: Its antigen is not known.

The TCR comes from a human donor who was the organ donor for an intestinal transplant. V and J are TRBV19 and TRBJ1-5; D possibly corresponds to TRBD1 (5 bases). Source: unstimulated CD8+ T cells sorted from spleen or lymph node cells, taken before transplant. The CDR3 region is CASSIGGVTNQPQHF. In nucleotides, the CDR3 is TGTGCCAGTAGTATCGGGGGGGTAACCAATCAGCCCCAGCATTTT. Filled out from reference TRBV19 and TRBJ1-5, the complete variable domain reads DGGITQSPKYLFRKEGQNVTLSCEQNLNHDAMYWYRQDPGQGLRLIYYSQIVNDFQKGDIAEGYSVSREKKESFPLTVTSAQKNPTAFYLCASSIGGVTNQPQHFGDGTRLSIL.